This TCR beta chain was identified in a study of liver allograft versus peripheral blood T cells (TCRdb year 2020). Concerning the study at large: The study compared T cell receptor repertoires found within transplanted livers against repertoires in the peripheral blood of liver transplant recipients.

Based on the germline V gene, the CDR1 and CDR2 sequences are MNHEY and SVGAGI. The CDR3 runs 15 amino acids, cysteine and phenylalanine included. CDR3 DNA only is kept here, 45 bases in frame from base 1. V is pared back by 5 bases and J by 6 bases, with 19 bases lying between the germline termini. Broad study findings and their caveats: T cell receptor repertoires inside liver allografts were reported to be different from the repertoires detected in peripheral blood.

Relative to its sample, this clonotype is medium-sized (0.01 to 0.1%). It has no known antigen specificity. No much larger clone exists at a distance of one base, and base qualities are not known. Data came from an Illumina MiSeq. The public reads were quality trimmed at Q25 with fastp and then assembled into clones with MiXCR by TCRdb, keeping productive beta chains. Rows are unified per CDR3 protein, each entry keeping the most common DNA and genes. The sample records 9,500 to 12,000 distinct CDR3 sequences, 20% to 25% of which are singletons. In total, the top ten clones hold about 1.4% of the sample.

This sequence originates from a human patient who had a liver transplant. After a transplant, not all T cells may be the patient's own; some may come from the graft donor. Rearrangement joined TRBV6-5 to TRBJ1-1; TRBD1 is possibly the D segment (6 matching bases). The sequenced DNA: TGTGCCAGCAGTCCTTGGGCAGGGGCCGACGCTGAAGCTTTCTTT. It translates as CASSPWAGADAEAFF.